Presented here are 7 T cell receptor beta chains from one specimen sequenced in a study of human T cells and chemical hapten exposure. Time point: patch test 1, 2 weeks after DPC sensitization. Treatment meaning: therapeutic diphenylcyclopropenone sensitization with weekly scalp DPC. Each CDR3 protein is one row after TCRdb ran MiXCR on the RACE reads. The table lists 95,000 or so distinct CDR3 sequences, approximately 10% of them singletons. The sample consisted of whole blood, taken in connection with sensitization to the hapten diphenylcyclopropenone (DPC). The source of these receptors is a man aged 40-49 years with alopecia areata. Some clones in this sample may be carry-over from other donors' samples.

This clonotype was seen more than once but under ten times. This chain uses TRBV29-1 with TRBJ2-1; the match to TRBD2 covers 9 bases. CDR1 is SQVTM and CDR2 is ANQGSEA in the germline V gene. The CDR3 is 15 residues long. Trimming removed 5 bases from V and 1 base from J; junction bases left unmatched: 6. CDR3 sequence (DNA): TGCAGCGTTAGCCCGGGACTAGCTTCCTACAATGAGCAGTTCTTC. Amino acid sequence: CSVSPGLASYNEQFF.

For this clonotype: A much larger clone is a single base away; this may be a read error. The conserved phenylalanine or tryptophan normally closing the CDR3 is absent here, so this likely arose from a read error. V is TRBV6-5 and J is TRBJ1-1; 7 bases align to TRBD1. The CDR3 loop spans 13 amino acids. After removal of 0 bases from V and 7 bases from J, the junction contained 2 bases not matched to a gene. Germline V gives CDR1 MNHEY, CDR2 SVGAGI. CDR3 sequence (DNA): TGTGCCAGCAGTTACTCGAACAGGGGTGAAGCTTTCCTT. Translated: CASSYSNRGEAFL.

This clonotype was counted many times. V is TRBV9 and J is TRBJ2-7, with D possibly TRBD1 on 6 matching bases. Per the germline V gene, CDR1 is SGDLS and CDR2 is YYNGEE. Between the trimmed V and J ends, which lost 7 bases and 0 bases, there was a span of 14 bases. The CDR3 length is 14 residues. The CDR3 loop is CASGGGRASYEQYF. The CDR3 region has the DNA TGTGCCAGCGGGGGCGGACGGGCCTCCTACGAGCAGTACTTC.

The V gene is TRBV6-9, the J gene TRBJ2-3; 7 bases are shared with TRBD1. CDR3 length equals 16 residues. CDR1 and CDR2 from the germline V gene are MNHGY and SVAAGI. The junction had 8 bases not matched to a gene; V was cut back by 5 bases and J by 0 bases. CDR3 residues: CASSALPGQSTDTQYF. The CDR3 DNA follows: TGTGCCAGCAGTGCGTTACCGGGACAGAGCACAGATACGCAGTATTTT.

The chain carries TRBV3-1 and TRBJ2-3; the D is unclear. This CDR3 has 14 residues. Germline V gene data show CDR1 as LGHDT and CDR2 as YNNKEL (reference sequence). Trimming removed 0 bases at V and 5 bases at J, with 9 bases between. CDR3 in DNA: TGTGCCAGCAGCCAAGACGACGGTAGAGATACGCAGTATTTT. Encoded protein: CASSQDDGRDTQYF.

Only a few counts were recorded for this clonotype. CDR3 in DNA: TGTGCCAGCAGGGGACAGGGCCACCAAGAGACCCAGTACTTC. Translated, it gives CASRGQGHQETQYF. V usage is TRBV7-9 and J usage is TRBJ2-5; 9 positions match TRBD1. The CDR3 covers 14 residues. The V segment lost 6 bases and the J segment 0 bases; nucleotides outside the gene matches: 2. Germline CDR1 and CDR2: SEHNR and FQNEAQ (reference sequence).

Only a few counts were recorded for this clonotype. V gene TRBV13 combines with J gene TRBJ2-6; D is possibly TRBD1 or TRBD2 (5 bases each). CDR3 length: 19 residues. Germline V gene data show CDR1 as PRHDT and CDR2 as FYEKMQ (reference sequence). Trimming took 3 bases from V and 4 from J, leaving 22 bases between them. The CDR3 reads CASSLSGSTAGRGANVLTF. The CDR3 nucleotides read TGTGCCAGCAGCTTGTCAGGGAGCACGGCCGGACGGGGGGCCAACGTCCTGACTTTC. The full variable domain, rest sourced from reference TRBV13 and TRBJ2-6, is AAGVIQSPRHLIKEKRETATLKCYPIPRHDTVYWYQQGPGQDPQFLISFYEKMQSDKGSIPDRFSAQQFSDYHSELNMSSLELGDSALYFCASSLSGSTAGRGANVLTFGAGSRLTVL.